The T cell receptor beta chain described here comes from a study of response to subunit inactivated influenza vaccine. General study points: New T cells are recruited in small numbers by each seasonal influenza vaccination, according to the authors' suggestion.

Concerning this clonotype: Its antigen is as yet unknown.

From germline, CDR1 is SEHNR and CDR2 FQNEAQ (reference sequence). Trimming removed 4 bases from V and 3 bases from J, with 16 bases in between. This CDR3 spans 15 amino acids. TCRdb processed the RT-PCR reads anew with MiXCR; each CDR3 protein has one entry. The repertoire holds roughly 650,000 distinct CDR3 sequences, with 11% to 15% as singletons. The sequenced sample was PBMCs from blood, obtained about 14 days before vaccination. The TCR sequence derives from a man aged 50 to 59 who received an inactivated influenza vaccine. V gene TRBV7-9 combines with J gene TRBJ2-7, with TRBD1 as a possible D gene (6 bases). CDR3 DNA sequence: TGTGCCAGCAGCTCTCCGGGACACGGATTCTACGAGCAGTACTTC. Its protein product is CASSSPGHGFYEQYF.